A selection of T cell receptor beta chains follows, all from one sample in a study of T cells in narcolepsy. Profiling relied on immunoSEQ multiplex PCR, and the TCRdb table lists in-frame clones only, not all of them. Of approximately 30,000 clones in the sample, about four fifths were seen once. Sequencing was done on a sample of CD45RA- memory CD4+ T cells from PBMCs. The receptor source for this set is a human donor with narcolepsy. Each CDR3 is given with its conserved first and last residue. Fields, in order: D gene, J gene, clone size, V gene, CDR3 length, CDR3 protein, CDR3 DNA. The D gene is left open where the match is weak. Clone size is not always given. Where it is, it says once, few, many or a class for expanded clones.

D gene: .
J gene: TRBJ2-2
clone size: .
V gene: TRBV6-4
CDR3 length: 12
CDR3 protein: CASSDPPGELFF
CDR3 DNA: TGTGCCAGCAGTGACCCCCCCGGGGAGCTGTTTTTT

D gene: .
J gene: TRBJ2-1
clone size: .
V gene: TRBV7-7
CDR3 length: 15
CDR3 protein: CASSSGTGAIGEQFF
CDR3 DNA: TGTGCCAGCAGCTCAGGGACGGGAGCTATTGGTGAGCAGTTCTTC

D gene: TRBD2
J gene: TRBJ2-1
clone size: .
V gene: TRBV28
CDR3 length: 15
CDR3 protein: CASSGWTSGKNEQFF
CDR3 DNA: TGTGCCAGCAGTGGGTGGACTAGCGGGAAGAATGAGCAGTTCTTC

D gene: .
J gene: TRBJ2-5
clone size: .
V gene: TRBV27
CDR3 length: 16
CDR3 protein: CASSSSEGGTRMTQYF
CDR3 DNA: TGTGCCAGCAGCTCCTCGGAGGGAGGGACAAGAATGACCCAGTACTTC

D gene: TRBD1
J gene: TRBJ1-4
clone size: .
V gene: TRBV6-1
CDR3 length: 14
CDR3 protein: CASTSTGIREKLFF
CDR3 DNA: TGTGCCAGCACCTCGACAGGGATTCGCGAAAAACTGTTTTTT

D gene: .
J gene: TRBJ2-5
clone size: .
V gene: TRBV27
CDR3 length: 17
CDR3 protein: CASSSGRTGVSSETQYF
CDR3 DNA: TGTGCCAGCAGTTCCGGCCGCACGGGGGTGTCGTCAGAGACCCAGTACTTC

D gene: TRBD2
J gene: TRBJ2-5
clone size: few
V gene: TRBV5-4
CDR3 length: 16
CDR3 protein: CASSPRSGGAEETQYF
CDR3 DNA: TGTGCCAGCAGCCCCCGTAGCGGGGGGGCCGAGGAGACCCAGTACTTC

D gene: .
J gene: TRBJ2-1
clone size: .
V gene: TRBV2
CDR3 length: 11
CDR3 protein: CASRTGPREFF
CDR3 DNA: TGTGCCAGCCGCACGGGACCCCGCGAGTTCTTC

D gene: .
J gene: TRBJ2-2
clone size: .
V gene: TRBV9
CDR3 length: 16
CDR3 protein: CASSVGAIPNTGELFF
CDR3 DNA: TGTGCCAGCAGCGTAGGGGCGATCCCGAACACCGGGGAGCTGTTTTTT

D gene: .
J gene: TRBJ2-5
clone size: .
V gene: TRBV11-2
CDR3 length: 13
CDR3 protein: CASKIGGGETQYF
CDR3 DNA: TGTGCCAGCAAAATAGGGGGAGGAGAGACCCAGTACTTC

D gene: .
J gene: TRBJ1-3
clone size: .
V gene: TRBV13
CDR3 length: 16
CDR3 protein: CASKSRHHTTGNTIYF
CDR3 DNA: TGTGCCAGCAAATCACGGCACCATACCACCGGAAACACCATATATTTT

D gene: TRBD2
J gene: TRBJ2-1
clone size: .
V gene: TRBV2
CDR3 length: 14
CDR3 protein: CASSASGGVNEQFF
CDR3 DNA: TGTGCCAGCAGTGCTAGCGGGGGGGTCAATGAGCAGTTCTTC

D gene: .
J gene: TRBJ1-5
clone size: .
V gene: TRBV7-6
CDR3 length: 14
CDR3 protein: CASSLGTQNQPQHF
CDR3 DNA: TGTGCCAGCAGCTTAGGGACACAAAATCAGCCCCAGCATTTT

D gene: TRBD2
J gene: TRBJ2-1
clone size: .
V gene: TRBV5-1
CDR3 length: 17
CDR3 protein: CASSLGGRGGFSNEQFF
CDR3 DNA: TGCGCCAGCAGCTTGGGCGGACGGGGAGGGTTTAGCAATGAGCAGTTCTTC

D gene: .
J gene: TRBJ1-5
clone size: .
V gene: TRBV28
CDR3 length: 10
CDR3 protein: CASGDQPQHF
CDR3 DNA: TGTGCCAGCGGGGATCAGCCCCAGCATTTT

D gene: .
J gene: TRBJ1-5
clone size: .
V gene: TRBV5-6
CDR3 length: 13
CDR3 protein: CASSVQGNQPQHF
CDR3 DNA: TGTGCCAGCAGCGTTCAGGGCAATCAGCCCCAGCATTTT

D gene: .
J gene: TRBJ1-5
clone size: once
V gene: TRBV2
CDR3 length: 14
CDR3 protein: CASSPYSEDQPQHF
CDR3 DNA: TGTGCCAGCAGTCCCTACTCCGAAGATCAGCCCCAGCATTTT

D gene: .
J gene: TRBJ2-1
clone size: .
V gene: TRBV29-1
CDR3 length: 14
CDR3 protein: CSVAQGLAYNEQFF
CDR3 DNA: TGCAGCGTTGCACAGGGATTGGCCTACAATGAGCAGTTCTTC

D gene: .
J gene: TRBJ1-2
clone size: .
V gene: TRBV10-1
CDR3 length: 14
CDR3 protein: CASSKMVGSYGYTF
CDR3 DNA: TGCGCCAGCAGTAAGATGGTAGGGAGCTATGGCTACACCTTC

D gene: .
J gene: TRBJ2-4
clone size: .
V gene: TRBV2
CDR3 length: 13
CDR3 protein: CASAEDRLYIQYF
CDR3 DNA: TGTGCCAGTGCCGAAGACAGGTTGTACATTCAGTACTTC

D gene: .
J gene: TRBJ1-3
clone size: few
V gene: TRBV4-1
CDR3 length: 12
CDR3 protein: CASSLKGNTIYF
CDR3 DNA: TGCGCCAGCAGCCTGAAGGGAAACACCATATATTTT

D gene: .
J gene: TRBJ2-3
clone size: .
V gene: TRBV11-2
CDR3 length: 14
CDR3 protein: CASSFRTKADTQYF
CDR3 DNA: TGTGCCAGCAGCTTCCGGACTAAGGCAGATACGCAGTATTTT

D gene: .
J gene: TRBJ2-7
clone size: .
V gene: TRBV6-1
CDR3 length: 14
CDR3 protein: CASEPAEPHYEQYF
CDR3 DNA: TGTGCCAGCGAACCAGCGGAACCCCACTACGAGCAGTACTTC

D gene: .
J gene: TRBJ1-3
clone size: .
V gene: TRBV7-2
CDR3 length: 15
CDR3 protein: CASSLFRSGGNTIYF
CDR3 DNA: TGTGCCAGCAGCTTATTTAGGTCAGGGGGAAACACCATATATTTT

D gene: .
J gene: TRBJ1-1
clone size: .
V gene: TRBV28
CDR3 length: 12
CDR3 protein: CASSLMGGESFF
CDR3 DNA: TGTGCCAGCAGTCTCATGGGGGGCGAGTCTTTCTTT

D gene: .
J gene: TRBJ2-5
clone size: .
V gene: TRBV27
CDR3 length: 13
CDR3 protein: CASAASYQETQYF
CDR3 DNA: TGTGCCAGCGCGGCTAGCTATCAAGAGACCCAGTACTTC

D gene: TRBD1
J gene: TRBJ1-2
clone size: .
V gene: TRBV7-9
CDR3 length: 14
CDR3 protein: CASSSTGQEGITTF
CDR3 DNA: TGTGCCAGCAGCTCAACTGGACAGGAGGGGATTACCACCTTC

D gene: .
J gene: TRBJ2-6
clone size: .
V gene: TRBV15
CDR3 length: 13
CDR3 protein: CATMLGGANVLTF
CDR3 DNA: TGTGCCACCATGTTGGGTGGGGCCAACGTCCTGACTTTC

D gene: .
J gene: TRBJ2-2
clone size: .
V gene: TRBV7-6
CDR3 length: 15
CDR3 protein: CASSPGGRGSGELFF
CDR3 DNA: TGTGCCAGCAGCCCCGGGGGCCGCGGCTCCGGGGAGCTGTTTTTT

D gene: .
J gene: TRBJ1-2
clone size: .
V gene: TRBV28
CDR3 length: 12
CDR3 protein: CASSFGGGGYTF
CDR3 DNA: TGTGCCAGCAGTTTTGGTGGCGGTGGCTACACCTTC

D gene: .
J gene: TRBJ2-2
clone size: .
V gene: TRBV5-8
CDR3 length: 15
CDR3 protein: CASSLDSANTGELFF
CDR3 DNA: TGTGCCAGCAGCTTGGACTCAGCGAACACCGGGGAGCTGTTTTTT

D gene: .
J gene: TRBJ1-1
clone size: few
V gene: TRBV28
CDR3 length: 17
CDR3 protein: CASIPYGKGGTNTEAFF
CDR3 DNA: TGTGCCAGCATCCCTTACGGGAAGGGGGGTACGAACACTGAAGCTTTCTTT

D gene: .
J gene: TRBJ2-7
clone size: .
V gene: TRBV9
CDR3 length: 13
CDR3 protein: CASSPVGEYEQYF
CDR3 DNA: TGTGCCAGCAGCCCCGTAGGGGAATACGAGCAGTACTTC

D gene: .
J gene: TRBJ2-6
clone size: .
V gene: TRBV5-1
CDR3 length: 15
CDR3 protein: CASSLDGMAANVLTF
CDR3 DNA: TGCGCCAGCAGCTTGGACGGGATGGCGGCCAACGTCCTGACTTTC

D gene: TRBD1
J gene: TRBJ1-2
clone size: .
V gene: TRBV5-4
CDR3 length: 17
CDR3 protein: CASRRADRGGGDYGYTF
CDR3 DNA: TGTGCCAGCCGCAGGGCAGACAGGGGCGGGGGGGACTATGGCTACACCTTC

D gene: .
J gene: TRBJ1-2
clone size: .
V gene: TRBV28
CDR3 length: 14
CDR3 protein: CASSLRLNKYGYTF
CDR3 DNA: TGTGCCAGCAGTCTTCGACTGAACAAGTATGGCTACACCTTC

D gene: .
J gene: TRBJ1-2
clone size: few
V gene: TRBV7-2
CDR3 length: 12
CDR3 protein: CASSLVREGYTF
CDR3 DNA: TGTGCCAGCAGCTTAGTCAGGGAAGGCTACACCTTC

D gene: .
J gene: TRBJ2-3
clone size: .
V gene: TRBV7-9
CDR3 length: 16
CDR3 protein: CASSPHRVSSTDTQYF
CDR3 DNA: TGTGCCAGCAGCCCACATAGAGTTTCTAGCACAGATACGCAGTATTTT

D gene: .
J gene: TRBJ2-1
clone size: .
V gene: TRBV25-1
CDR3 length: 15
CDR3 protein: CASNLVGGGGGEQFF
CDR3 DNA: TGTGCCAGCAACCTTGTGGGCGGCGGAGGCGGTGAGCAGTTCTTC

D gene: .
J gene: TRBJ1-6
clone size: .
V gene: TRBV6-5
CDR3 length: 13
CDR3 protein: CASRDKGLSPLHF
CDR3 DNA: TGTGCCAGCAGAGATAAGGGACTCTCACCCCTCCACTTT

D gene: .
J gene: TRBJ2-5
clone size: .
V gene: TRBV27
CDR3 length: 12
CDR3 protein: CASSLRGETQYF
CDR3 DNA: TGTGCCAGCAGTTTAAGGGGGGAGACCCAGTACTTC

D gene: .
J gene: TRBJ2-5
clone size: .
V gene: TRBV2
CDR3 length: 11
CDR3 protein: CASQIRETQYF
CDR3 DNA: TGTGCCAGCCAGATCCGGGAGACCCAGTACTTC

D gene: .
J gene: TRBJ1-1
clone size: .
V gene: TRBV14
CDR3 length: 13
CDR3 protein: CASSQGTRTEAFF
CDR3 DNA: TGTGCCAGCAGCCAAGGTACCCGGACCGAAGCTTTCTTT

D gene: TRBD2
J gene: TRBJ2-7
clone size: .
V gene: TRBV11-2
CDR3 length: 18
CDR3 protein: CASSLSFRSGRGTYEQYF
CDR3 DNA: TGTGCCAGCAGCTTATCCTTCCGTAGCGGGAGAGGTACCTACGAGCAGTACTTC

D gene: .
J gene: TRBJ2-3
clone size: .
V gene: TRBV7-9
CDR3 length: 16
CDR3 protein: CASSLGFTGGTDTQYF
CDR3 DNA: TGTGCCAGCAGCTTAGGATTTACTGGGGGCACAGATACGCAGTATTTT

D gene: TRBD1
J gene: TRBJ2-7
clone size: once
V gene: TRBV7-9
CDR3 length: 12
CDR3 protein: CASSSDRGQQYF
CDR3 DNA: TGTGCCAGCAGCTCAGACAGGGGACAGCAGTACTTC

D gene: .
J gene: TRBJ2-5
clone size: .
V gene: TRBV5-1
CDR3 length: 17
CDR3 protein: CASSLHFHGGSKETQYF
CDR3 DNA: TGCGCCAGCAGCTTGCACTTCCACGGGGGTTCCAAAGAGACCCAGTACTTC

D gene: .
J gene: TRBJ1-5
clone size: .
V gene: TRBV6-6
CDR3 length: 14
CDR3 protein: CASRLPVSNQPQHF
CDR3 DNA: TGTGCCAGCAGGCTCCCAGTGAGCAATCAGCCCCAGCATTTT

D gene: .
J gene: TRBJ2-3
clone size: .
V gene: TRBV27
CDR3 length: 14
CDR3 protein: CASSFGGSADTQYF
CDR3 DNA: TGTGCCAGCAGTTTCGGTGGGAGCGCAGATACGCAGTATTTT

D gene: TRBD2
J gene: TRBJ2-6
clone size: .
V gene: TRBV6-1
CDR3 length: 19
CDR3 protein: CASSDGRGGQRSGANVLTF
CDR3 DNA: TGTGCCAGCAGTGACGGGAGGGGGGGGCAGCGCTCTGGGGCCAACGTCCTGACTTTC

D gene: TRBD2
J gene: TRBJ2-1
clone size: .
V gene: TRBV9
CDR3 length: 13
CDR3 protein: CASSPRTSGEQFF
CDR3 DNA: TGTGCCAGCAGCCCCCGGACTAGCGGGGAGCAGTTCTTC

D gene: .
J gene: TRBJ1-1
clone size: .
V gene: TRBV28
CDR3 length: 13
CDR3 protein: CASIQGWSTEAFF
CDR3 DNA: TGTGCCAGCATCCAAGGCTGGAGCACTGAAGCTTTCTTT

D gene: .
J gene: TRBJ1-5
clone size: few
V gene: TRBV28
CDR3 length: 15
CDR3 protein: CASSFPKGSNQPQHF
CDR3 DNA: TGTGCCAGCAGTTTCCCGAAGGGGAGCAATCAGCCCCAGCATTTT

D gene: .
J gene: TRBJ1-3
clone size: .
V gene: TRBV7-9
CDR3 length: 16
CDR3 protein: CASSVFGGASGNTIYF
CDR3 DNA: TGTGCCAGCAGCGTCTTCGGGGGGGCATCTGGAAACACCATATATTTT